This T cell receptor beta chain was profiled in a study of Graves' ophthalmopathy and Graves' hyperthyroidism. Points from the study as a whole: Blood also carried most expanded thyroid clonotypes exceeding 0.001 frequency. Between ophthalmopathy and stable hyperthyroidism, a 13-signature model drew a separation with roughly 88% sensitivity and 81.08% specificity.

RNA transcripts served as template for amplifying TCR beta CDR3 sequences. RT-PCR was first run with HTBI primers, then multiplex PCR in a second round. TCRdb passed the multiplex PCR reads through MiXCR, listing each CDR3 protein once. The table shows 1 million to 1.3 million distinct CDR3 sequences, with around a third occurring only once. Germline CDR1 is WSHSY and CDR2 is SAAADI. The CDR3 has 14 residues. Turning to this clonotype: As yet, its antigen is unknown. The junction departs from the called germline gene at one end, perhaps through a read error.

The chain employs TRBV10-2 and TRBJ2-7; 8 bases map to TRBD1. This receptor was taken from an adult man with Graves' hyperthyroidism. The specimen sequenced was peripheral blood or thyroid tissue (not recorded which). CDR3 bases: TGTACCAGCAGTCGGACAGGGAGCTCCTACGAGCAGTACTTC. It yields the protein CTSSRTGSSYEQYF.